A selection of T cell receptor beta chains follows, all from one sample in a study of CD8 T cells in ankylosing spondylitis. Each CDR3 protein is one row after TCRdb ran MiXCR on the 5' RACE reads. The sample carries 35,000 to 50,000 distinct CDR3 sequences, 3% recorded once. The sequenced sample was blood, either unsorted or a sorted T cell fraction (not recorded which). All receptors derive from a male donor with ankylosing spondylitis or in good health (not recorded which). Each CDR3 is given with its conserved first and last residue. A D gene is named only where the DNA matches it firmly. Size is omitted from some rows. Given values are once, few, many or a class for expanded clones.

CDR3nt	CDR3aa	v_gene	j_gene	abundance	d_gene
TGTGCCAGCAGCGCCGGACAGGGGGATCAGCCCCAGCATTTT	CASSAGQGDQPQHF	TRBV9	TRBJ1-5	many	TRBD1
TGTGCCAGCAGCCCCGACGGACCGACCGGGGAGCTGTTTTTT	CASSPDGPTGELFF	TRBV9	TRBJ2-2	many	NA
TGTGCCAGCAGCGCCCTAGCGGGAGGGCCAGATACGCAGTATTTT	CASSALAGGPDTQYF	TRBV9	TRBJ2-3	many	TRBD2
TGTGCCAGCAGCGCTAGCGGGACTACTCAGTTCTTC	CASSASGTTQFF	TRBV9	TRBJ2-1	many	TRBD2
TGTGCCAGCAGCGCCCACCCCTCCTCCTCTGGGGCCAACGTCCTGACTTTC	CASSAHPSSSGANVLTF	TRBV9	TRBJ2-6	many	NA
TGTGCCAGCAGCGGCCCCGCGAGCGGGAGAGGCAATGAGCAGTTCTTC	CASSGPASGRGNEQFF	TRBV9	TRBJ2-1	many	TRBD2
TGTGCCAGCAGCGTAGTGGGACAAGTCACAGATACGCAGTATTTT	CASSVVGQVTDTQYF	TRBV9	TRBJ2-3	many	NA
TGTGCCAGCAGCCCCAGGGGCTCTGGGGCCAACGTCCTGACTTTC	CASSPRGSGANVLTF	TRBV9	TRBJ2-6	many	NA
TGTGCCAGCAGCGTAGCACTAAATCTTCTCGATGAGCAGTTCTTC	CASSVALNLLDEQFF	TRBV9	TRBJ2-1	many	NA
TGTGCCAGCAGCGTAGCTTCGGGGACTGGGGAGCTGTTTTTT	CASSVASGTGELFF	TRBV9	TRBJ2-2	many	NA
TGTGCCAGCAGCGCTTACCGAGCTGGGAGGACTGAAGCTTTCTTT	CASSAYRAGRTEAFF	TRBV9	TRBJ1-1	NA	NA
TGTGCCAGCAGCCTAGATGGGGGTAGCAATGAGCAGTTCTTC	CASSLDGGSNEQFF	TRBV9	TRBJ2-1	many	NA
TGTGCCAGCAGCGCCGGGCTCGGGCAAGAGACCCAGTACTTC	CASSAGLGQETQYF	TRBV9	TRBJ2-5	many	NA
TGTGCCAGCAGCGTAGGAGGGAATCCTAATGAAAAACTGTTTTTT	CASSVGGNPNEKLFF	TRBV9	TRBJ1-4	many	NA
TGTGCCAGCAGCGGGACTAGCCAAGAGACCCAGTACTTC	CASSGTSQETQYF	TRBV9	TRBJ2-5	many	TRBD2
TGTGCCAGCAGCGCAATCCGGGACAGCGTAGATACGCAGTATTTT	CASSAIRDSVDTQYF	TRBV9	TRBJ2-3	many	TRBD1
TGTGCCAGCAGCGTAGGGGACCCAGATACGCAGTATTTT	CASSVGDPDTQYF	TRBV9	TRBJ2-3	once	NA
TGTGCCAGCAGCCCGACTTCAGGCCTTTACAATGAGCAGTTCTTC	CASSPTSGLYNEQFF	TRBV9	TRBJ2-1	few	NA
TGTGCCAGCAGCGTAGCTGTGACAGAGAAGTCCTACAATGAGCAGTTCTTC	CASSVAVTEKSYNEQFF	TRBV9	TRBJ2-1	many	NA
TGTGCCAGCAGCGTAGCCGGGACAGGCAGTGAAAAACTGTTTTTT	CASSVAGTGSEKLFF	TRBV9	TRBJ1-4	many	TRBD1
TGTGCCAGCAGCGTATCGGCGGGAGCGGAACAAGGGACCCAGTACTTC	CASSVSAGAEQGTQYF	TRBV9	TRBJ2-5	medium-sized	TRBD2
TGTGCCAGCAGCGTAGTCCCCCCCGGGACTAGTACCCTCCACTTT	CASSVVPPGTSTLHF	TRBV9	TRBJ1-6	many	NA
TGTGCCAGCAGCTCCCGTGGGGGACTAGCCGCAGATACGCAGTATTTT	CASSSRGGLAADTQYF	TRBV9	TRBJ2-3	many	TRBD2
TGTGCCAGCAGCGCTCTAGCGGGGGGGGGTTACAATGAGCAGTTCTTC	CASSALAGGGYNEQFF	TRBV9	TRBJ2-1	many	TRBD2
TGTGCCAGCAGCGTAGTAGGAGAGAGCACAGATACGCAGTATTTT	CASSVVGESTDTQYF	TRBV9	TRBJ2-3	many	NA
TGTGCCAGCAGCGGACGACAGGGGGGAGGGGAGACCCAGTACTTC	CASSGRQGGGETQYF	TRBV9	TRBJ2-5	medium-sized	TRBD1
TGTGCCAGCAGCGTCGGGACAGTTGGCGGGGAGCTGTTTTTT	CASSVGTVGGELFF	TRBV9	TRBJ2-2	many	TRBD1
TGTGCCAGCAGCGCCGCCGGGACAGTGCGTAGCACCATATATTTT	CASSAAGTVRSTIYF	TRBV9	TRBJ1-3	many	TRBD1
TGTGCCAGCAGCTCGACTAGCCAAGAGACCCAGTACTTC	CASSSTSQETQYF	TRBV9	TRBJ2-5	many	NA
TGTGCCAGCAACTCCGGAACAGGGGGCGAGACCCAGTACTTC	CASNSGTGGETQYF	TRBV9	TRBJ2-5	many	TRBD1
TGTGCCAGCAGCCCGACAGGGGGCCCTGGAAACACCATATATTTT	CASSPTGGPGNTIYF	TRBV9	TRBJ1-3	many	TRBD1
TGTGCCAGCTCTAGAGCACACTCTGGAAACACCATATATTTT	CASSRAHSGNTIYF	TRBV9	TRBJ1-3	many	NA
TGTGCCAGCAGCGTAGACGCGACGCCTGGGGGGCAGCCCCAGCATTTT	CASSVDATPGGQPQHF	TRBV9	TRBJ1-5	many	NA
TGCAGCGTTGAATGGTCCCCTTTCGGGGGGGATAGCACAGATACGCAGTATTTT	CSVEWSPFGGDSTDTQYF	TRBV29-1	TRBJ2-3	many	TRBD2
TGTGCCAGCAGCCCAACCCTGGCTGGCTTGAGCTACACCTTC	CASSPTLAGLSYTF	TRBV9	TRBJ1-2	many	NA
TGTGCCAGCAGCGTAGGACAGGCGACCTACAATGAGCAGTTCTTC	CASSVGQATYNEQFF	TRBV9	TRBJ2-1	many	NA
TGTGCCAGCGGTACAGGGAGGAATGAGCAGTTCTTC	CASGTGRNEQFF	TRBV21-1	TRBJ2-1	many	NA
TGTGCCAGCGCTGGGGGAGTCTACACCTTC	CASAGGVYTF	TRBV9	TRBJ1-2	many	NA
TGTGCCAGCAGTCCCGGACTAGCCGGGGACCAAGAGACCCAGTACTTC	CASSPGLAGDQETQYF	TRBV12-3/TRBV12-4	TRBJ2-5	medium-sized	TRBD2
TGTGCCAGCAGCGTAGCTGGACGGGAAGGGGGTTCACCCCTCCACTTT	CASSVAGREGGSPLHF	TRBV9	TRBJ1-6	many	NA
TGTGCCAGCAGCGCTTCGACACTCGCGAACACCGGGGAGCTGTTTTTT	CASSASTLANTGELFF	TRBV9	TRBJ2-2	many	NA
TGTGCCAGCAGCAAAAAACAGGCCCCAGAAGGGACCCAGTACTTC	CASSKKQAPEGTQYF	TRBV9	TRBJ2-5	many	NA
TGTGCCAGCAGCGTAGGAACAAACAATGAGCAGTTCTTC	CASSVGTNNEQFF	TRBV9	TRBJ2-1	many	NA
TGTGCCAGTGAGCCCGGGACGGAGTACAATGAGCAGTTCTTC	CASEPGTEYNEQFF	TRBV9	TRBJ2-1	few	NA
TGTGCCAGCACAACTGGGTATAATTCACCCCTCCACTTT	CASTTGYNSPLHF	TRBV9	TRBJ1-6	few	NA
TGTGCCAGCAGCGTAGGACTAGCGGACCGCACAGATACGCAGTATTTT	CASSVGLADRTDTQYF	TRBV9	TRBJ2-3	many	TRBD2
TGTGCCAGCAGCTCCAGCGGGGGGGTGACAGATACGCAGTATTTT	CASSSSGGVTDTQYF	TRBV9	TRBJ2-3	few	TRBD2
TGTGCCAGCAGCTTAGAACCGGGACAGGGGGCTTATGGCTACACCTTC	CASSLEPGQGAYGYTF	TRBV9	TRBJ1-2	many	TRBD1
TGTGCCAGCAGCGTAGGGGAGGGACTAGCGGGCCTCACCTACAATGAGCAGTTCTTC	CASSVGEGLAGLTYNEQFF	TRBV9	TRBJ2-1	many	TRBD2
TGTGCCAGCAGCCCGGACAAGACATTGGGGAATGAGCAGTTCTTC	CASSPDKTLGNEQFF	TRBV9	TRBJ2-1	many	NA
TGTGCCAGCAGCGTAGAGGTATTTAATTCACCCCTCCACTTT	CASSVEVFNSPLHF	TRBV9	TRBJ1-6	many	NA
TGTGCCAGCAGCGTCAATAGCGGGGCCGGAGGAGAGACCCAGTACTTC	CASSVNSGAGGETQYF	TRBV9	TRBJ2-5	many	TRBD2
TGTGCCAGCAGCGTAGGGGGGGGCAATAATTCACCCCTCCACTTT	CASSVGGGNNSPLHF	TRBV9	TRBJ1-6	few	NA